Detailed here is one TCR beta chain. The CDR3 runs 11 residues. Trimming took 8 bases from V and 8 from J; bases not matched to a gene: 4. Germline loops: CDR1 MNHEY, CDR2 SVGAGI. Per the original methods: Estimation of nucleated cell counts was performed using reference gene primer amplification. Assay: immunoSEQ multiplex PCR; the TCRdb copy retains only in-frame clones and omits some. The DNA gave D and trimming, while V, J and clone size come from that table. The table lists some 320,000 clones, approximately 89% of them singletons. The data were taken from a study of blood T cell repertoires in COVID-19.

This clonotype originated in a woman in her twenties or thirties with COVID-19, enrolled during active disease. V is TRBV6-5 and J is TRBJ1-2; the match to TRBD1 covers 8 bases. Material: peripheral blood. CDR3 sequence: CASRQGQGYTF. The CDR3 bases are TGTGCCAGCCGACAGGGGCAGGGCTACACCTTC.